The clone carrying this T cell receptor beta chain has just one count. V lost 2 bases, J lost 3 bases, and 8 bases lay in between. Germline CDR1 is MDHEN and CDR2 is SYDVKM. The CDR3 length is 14 residues. Sequencing was performed with immunoSEQ multiplex PCR; in TCRdb, only in-frame clones are kept and a portion is missing. The top ten hold around 4.5% of the sample, which has roughly 220,000 clones, more than 75% seen once. The sample originates from a study of blood T cell repertoires in COVID-19. Material for sequencing was PBMCs or T cells enriched from blood (not recorded which). The V and J genes are TRBV28 and TRBJ1-5; the D is unclear. The TCR comes from a man younger than 40 with acute COVID-19. The CDR3 reads CASSLTEFNQPQHF. The CDR3 nucleotides read TGTGCCAGCAGTTTAACAGAATTCAATCAGCCCCAGCATTTT.